A single sample gave rise to the 20 T cell receptor beta chains below, sequenced in a study of Ad26.COV2.S vaccination and SARS-CoV-2 variants. Sequenced by immunoSEQ multiplex PCR; TCRdb stores in-frame clones only, minus some. The table records 500,000 or so clones, roughly 85% of them present only once. The sample's treatment: roughly 20 received Ad26.COV2.S at low or high dose, single or two shots; 5 received placebo; per-sample allocation not given. Samples were taken on day 63 after the first vaccine or placebo injection. Sequencing used peripheral blood, obtained in a trial of Ad26.COV2.S vaccine versus placebo. These TCRs come from a person aged 18-60 years who received the Ad26.COV2.S COVID-19 vaccine or a placebo.

In its sample, this clone was seen a few times. The sample contains more than one DNA sequence encoding this CDR3. This chain joins TRBV27 and TRBJ1-2; no clear D. In germline, CDR1 is MNHEY, CDR2 SMNVEV (reference sequence). This CDR3 contains 13 residues. V dropped 3 bases and J dropped 2 bases, with 7 bases sitting between them. This chain's CDR3 is CASSFRGNYGYTF. The CDR3 DNA follows: TGTGCCAGCAGTTTCCGGGGAAACTATGGCTACACCTTC.

The V gene is TRBV11-2, the J gene TRBJ2-1, with D perhaps TRBD1 or TRBD2 (5 bases each). The germline V and J ends were trimmed by 6 bases and 4 bases, with 7 bases remaining between them. CDR1 is SGHAT, CDR2 FQNNGV, per germline. This CDR3 is 12 amino acids long. DNA of the CDR3: TGTGCCAGCAGTGGGGGATACAATGAGCAGTTCTTC. This codes for CASSGGYNEQFF.

The chain links TRBV9 to TRBJ2-4, with D possibly being TRBD1 (6 bases). Germline CDR1 is SGDLS and CDR2 is YYNGEE. V shed 3 bases and J shed 2 bases, with 12 bases lying between them. The CDR3 length is 15 residues. CDR3 loop: CASSATDSSKNIQYF. In nucleotides, the CDR3 is TGTGCCAGCAGCGCAACGGACAGCTCCAAAAACATTCAGTACTTC.

This clone was counted a single time. V and J are TRBV28 and TRBJ2-2; 12 bases are shared with TRBD1. CDR1 is MDHEN and CDR2 is SYDVKM in the germline V gene. CDR3 length equals 16 residues. The V segment lost 3 bases and the J segment 6 bases; nucleotides outside the gene matches: 5. This chain's CDR3 is CASSFSGTGGPGELFF. CDR3 DNA: TGTGCCAGCAGTTTCTCCGGGACAGGGGGCCCCGGGGAGCTGTTTTTT.

CDR3 bases: TGTGCCAGCAGACAGACAGGGGGGTACGAGCAGTACTTC. Encoded protein: CASRQTGGYEQYF. J is TRBJ2-7 and V is TRBV5-6; TRBD1 matches 9 bases. The V gene's germline CDR1 is SGHDT and CDR2 YYEEEE. V trimming: 5 bases; J trimming: 4 bases; junction bases outside the gene matches: 4. The CDR3 extends over 13 amino acids.

This clone has a count of ten or more. The same CDR3 can be traced to other DNA sequences in this sample. This sequence joins TRBV2 and TRBJ2-2; 12 bases align to TRBD2. The ends lost 6 bases at V and 5 bases at J; junction bases unmatched: 4. From germline, CDR1 is SNHLY and CDR2 FYNNEI. The CDR3 spans 15 residues. The CDR3 DNA reads TGTGCCAGCAGGAGACTAGCGGGAGTAACCGGGGAGCTGTTTTTT. As protein: CASRRLAGVTGELFF.

The genes are TRBV3-1 (or the pseudogene TRBV3-2) and TRBJ2-6, with a possible D match to TRBD1 (6 bases). Germline values: CDR1 LGHDT, CDR2 YNNKEL (reference sequence). This CDR3 region has 17 residues. The V gene lost 1 base and the J gene lost 0 bases, with 10 bases spanning the gap. The CDR3 is CASSQAGASSGANVLTF. Here the CDR3 DNA reads TGTGCCAGCAGCCAAGCAGGGGCCAGCTCTGGGGCCAACGTCCTGACTTTC.

The rearrangement joins TRBV4-3 to TRBJ1-2; D ambiguous. Trimming took 0 bases from V and 3 from J, leaving 8 bases between them. This CDR3 is 14 amino acids long. Germline CDR1 LGHNA, CDR2 YSLEER. The DNA of the CDR3 is TGCGCCAGCAGCCAAGATGCAGCTTACTATGGCTACACCTTC. It translates to CASSQDAAYYGYTF.

This clone turned up a few times. The gene calls are TRBV9 and TRBJ2-2; no clear D. The CDR3 spans 14 residues. Germline CDR1 reads SGDLS; CDR2 reads YYNGEE. V was cut by 0 bases and J by 0 bases, with 3 bases left in between. The CDR3 sequence: CASSVDPNTGELFF. The CDR3 DNA sequence: TGTGCCAGCAGCGTAGACCCGAACACCGGGGAGCTGTTTTTT.

A few counts support this clone. CDR3 protein: CASSQDPGQKNIQYF. The CDR3 DNA sequence: TGTGCCAGCAGCCAGGATCCGGGACAGAAAAACATTCAGTACTTC. The chain couples TRBV4-2 to TRBJ2-4; TRBD1 agrees at 7 bases. The CDR3 covers 15 residues. CDR1 and CDR2 (germline): LGHNA, YNFKEQ. The ends lost 3 bases at V and 4 bases at J; junction bases unmatched: 6.

This clone showed up just once. The chain carries TRBV6-6 and TRBJ2-7; no clear D gene. V lost 6 bases to trimming and J lost 6 bases, with 12 bases between them. The CDR3 is 12 amino acids. CDR1 is MNHNY and CDR2 is SVGAGI in the germline V gene (reference sequence). This CDR3 is CASSPTSREQYF. The CDR3 DNA reads TGTGCCAGCAGCCCTACCTCCCGCGAGCAGTACTTC.

The CDR3 DNA sequence: TGTGCCAGCAGCCATCCCTATCGGGGTCCGGAGACCCAGTACTTC. Translation gives CASSHPYRGPETQYF. The chain is built from TRBV14 and TRBJ2-5; TRBD2 might be the D (5 bases). Germline V gene lookup returns CDR1 SGHDN and CDR2 FVKESK. Trimming cost V 3 bases and J 5 bases, with 16 bases left between them. The CDR3 totals 15 residues.

This chain links TRBV6-5 with TRBJ1-4; weak D call: TRBD1 (6 bases). CDR3 length: 15 amino acids. The V gene lost 6 bases and the J gene lost 5 bases, with 16 bases spanning the gap. Germline V gene sequence: CDR1 MNHEY, CDR2 SVGAGI. The CDR3 DNA is TGTGCCAGCAGCCTACAGGGTCGGAGGAATGAAAAACTGTTTTTT. Translation: CASSLQGRRNEKLFF.

This rearrangement joins TRBV6-2 or TRBV6-3 to TRBJ1-5; tentatively, D is TRBD1 (5 bases). Germline lookup yields CDR1 MNHEY and CDR2 SVGEGT. CDR3 size: 17 residues. V gave up 2 bases and J gave up 2 bases, with 16 bases separating them. The CDR3 loop is CASSYGAPGIGNQPQHF. The CDR3 coding sequence is TGTGCCAGCAGTTACGGGGCCCCGGGGATCGGCAATCAGCCCCAGCATTTT.

This clone was seen once. The genes are TRBV2 and TRBJ2-2; 13 bases are a match to TRBD2. The trim removed 5 bases at V and 4 bases at J, leaving 7 bases unmatched. Germline CDR1 SNHLY, CDR2 FYNNEI. This CDR3 is 17 amino acids long. The CDR3 protein is CASSRTSGRLGTGELFF. CDR3 nucleotides: TGTGCCAGCAGTCGGACTAGCGGGAGATTGGGCACCGGGGAGCTGTTTTTT.

V is TRBV28 and J is TRBJ2-1, with 8 bases lining up with TRBD2. CDR3 length equals 12 residues. Germline V gives CDR1 MDHEN, CDR2 SYDVKM. Losses at the gene ends were 7 bases for V and 9 bases for J; bases not matched to a gene: 5. The CDR3, as DNA: TGTGCCAGCACCGGGGGGGGGAGTGAGCAGTTCTTC. Protein sequence: CASTGGGSEQFF.

In its sample, this clone was seen a few times. This rearrangement joins TRBV7-3 to TRBJ2-7; no reliable D call. Germline V lookup: CDR1 SGHTA, CDR2 FQGTGA. There are 13 residues in the CDR3. Trimming cost V 1 base and J 5 bases, with 9 bases left between them. The CDR3 coding sequence is TGTGCCAGCAGCTTAATTCCAGGAGACGAGCAGTACTTC. Protein: CASSLIPGDEQYF.

The rearrangement links TRBV6-4 to TRBJ2-7; D is uncertain. The CDR3 consists of 13 residues. V was pared by 4 bases and J by 3 bases, with 10 bases between. The germline V gene has CDR1 MRHNA and CDR2 SNTAGT. The CDR3 DNA sequence: TGTGCCAGCAGTGTCGACACGAACTACGAGCAGTACTTC. Protein: CASSVDTNYEQYF.

This chain uses TRBV27 with TRBJ2-7, with D unresolved. Looked up from germline, CDR1 is MNHEY and CDR2 is SMNVEV (reference sequence). Between the trimmed V and J ends, which lost 0 bases and 3 bases, there was a span of 15 bases. This CDR3 has 16 amino acids. In DNA form, the CDR3 reads TGTGCCAGCAGTTTATCAGGTCAAAGCCGCTACTACGAGCAGTACTTC. Protein: CASSLSGQSRYYEQYF.

The chain employs TRBV6-2 or TRBV6-3 and TRBJ1-2, with 7 bases aligning to TRBD1. There are 14 residues in the CDR3. Germline V gene sequence: CDR1 MNHEY, CDR2 SVGEGT. Losses at the gene ends were 6 bases for V and 7 bases for J; bases not matched to a gene: 11. The DNA for the CDR3 is TGTGCCAGCAGCCTCCCAGGGGGGGCACGTGGCTACACCTTC. This sequence encodes CASSLPGGARGYTF.